This T cell receptor beta chain was recorded in a study of CD8+CD57+ T cells in acquired aplastic anemia. About the research overall: Sorted CD4+ and CD8+ cells yielded DNA averaging about 3.1 ug.

This clonotype was detected only a few times. Its antigen is not identified. Genomic DNA templated the TCR beta VDJ and CDR3 profiling. Each CDR3 protein is one row after TCRdb ran MiXCR on the reads. The table has about 240,000 distinct CDR3 sequences, 47% seen once; the top ten hold 6.5% to 10%. Findings and limits, study-wide: Patients and healthy controls showed no significant CD8+ Simpson's diversity difference. Roughly 27 sequences, all CD8+ CDR3, were shared between patients and controls.

The authors sequenced patients whose flow cytometry had shown CD8+CD57+ cell expansion. A severe acquired aplastic anemia diagnosis applied to all patients. The germline CDR1 and CDR2 sequences are MGHRA and YSYEKL. V was cut by 1 base and J by 0 bases, with 10 bases left in between. This CDR3 is 15 amino acids long. This clonotype originated in a human donor with aplastic anemia. The sample comprised sorted CD4+, CD8+, or CD8+CD57+ T cells (not recorded which) from PBMCs. The V call is TRBV4-1, the J call TRBJ2-7; D not resolved. In DNA form, the CDR3 reads TGCGCCAGCAGCCAAGGTCCTGGGCCCTCCTACGAGCAGTACTTC. This codes for CASSQGPGPSYEQYF.